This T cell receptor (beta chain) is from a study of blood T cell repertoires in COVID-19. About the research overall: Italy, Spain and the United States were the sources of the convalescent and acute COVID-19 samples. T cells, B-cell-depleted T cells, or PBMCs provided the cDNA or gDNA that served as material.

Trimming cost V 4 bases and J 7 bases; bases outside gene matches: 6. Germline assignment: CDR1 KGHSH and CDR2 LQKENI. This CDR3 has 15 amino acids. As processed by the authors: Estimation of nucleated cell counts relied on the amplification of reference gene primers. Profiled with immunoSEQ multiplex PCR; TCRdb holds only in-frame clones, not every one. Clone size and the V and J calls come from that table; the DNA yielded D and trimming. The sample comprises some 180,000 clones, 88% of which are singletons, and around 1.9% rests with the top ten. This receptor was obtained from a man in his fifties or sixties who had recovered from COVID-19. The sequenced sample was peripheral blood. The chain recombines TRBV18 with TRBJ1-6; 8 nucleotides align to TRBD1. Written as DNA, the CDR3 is TGTGCCAGCTCACGGGACAGGACGGACAATTCACCCCTCCACTTT. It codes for CASSRDRTDNSPLHF.